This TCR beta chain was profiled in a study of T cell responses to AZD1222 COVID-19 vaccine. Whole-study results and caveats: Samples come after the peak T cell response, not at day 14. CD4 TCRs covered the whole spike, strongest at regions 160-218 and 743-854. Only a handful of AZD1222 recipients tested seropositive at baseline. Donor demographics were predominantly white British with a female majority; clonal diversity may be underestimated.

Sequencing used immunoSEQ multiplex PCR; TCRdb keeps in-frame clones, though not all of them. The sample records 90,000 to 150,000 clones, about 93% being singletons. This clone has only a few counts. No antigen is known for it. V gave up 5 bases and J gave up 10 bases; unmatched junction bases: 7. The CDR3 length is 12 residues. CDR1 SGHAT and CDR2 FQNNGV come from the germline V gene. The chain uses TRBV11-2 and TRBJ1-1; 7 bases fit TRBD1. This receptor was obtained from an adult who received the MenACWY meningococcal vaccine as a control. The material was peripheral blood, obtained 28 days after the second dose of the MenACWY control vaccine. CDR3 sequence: CASSRGQGVAFF. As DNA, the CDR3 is TGTGCCAGCAGCAGGGGGCAAGGCGTAGCTTTCTTT. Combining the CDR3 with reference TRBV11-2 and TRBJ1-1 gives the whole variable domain EAGVAQSPRYKIIEKRQSVAFWCNPISGHATLYWYQQILGQGPKLLIQFQNNGVVDDSQLPKDRFSAERLKGVDSTLKIQPAKLEDSAVYLCASSRGQGVAFFGQGTRLTVV.